The 5 T cell receptor beta chains below come from one sample, sequenced in a study of cytotoxic CD8 clonotypes in ibrutinib-treated CLL. Clones were sequenced by immunoSEQ multiplex PCR, and TCRdb holds only the in-frame ones, with some missing. The data contain around 250,000 clones, less than 75% of them singletons. The material sequenced was PBMCs, taken after 24 months of ibrutinib treatment. These receptors all come from a human donor with chronic lymphocytic leukemia.

This clone has a handful of counts. The chain uses TRBV7-2 and TRBJ1-5; D possibly corresponds to TRBD1 (6 bases). With 5 bases removed from V and 1 base from J, the gap between germline ends came to 9 bases. Germline V gives CDR1 SGHTA, CDR2 FQGNSA. The CDR3 has 14 residues. In nucleotides, the CDR3 is TGTGCCAGCAGCGCGGGACAAAGCAATCAGCCCCAGCATTTT. This encodes CASSAGQSNQPQHF.

The J gene is TRBJ2-1, the V gene TRBV9; D gene unclear. Trimming removed 0 bases at V and 6 bases at J, with 13 bases between. The germline CDR1 and CDR2 sequences are SGDLS and YYNGEE. The CDR3 loop spans 15 amino acids. CDR3 in amino acids: CASSVDGLLVNEQFF. For the CDR3, the DNA is TGTGCCAGCAGCGTAGATGGCCTCCTTGTCAATGAGCAGTTCTTC.

The chain links TRBV2 to TRBJ1-4; no clear D gene. Trimming stripped 5 bases from V and 0 bases from J, with 16 bases between. CDR3 length: 17 amino acids. Germline assignment: CDR1 SNHLY and CDR2 FYNNEI. CDR3 region: CASSPGRKLATNEKLFF. In DNA form, the CDR3 reads TGTGCCAGCAGTCCGGGAAGAAAACTTGCAACTAATGAAAAACTGTTTTTT.

The chain couples TRBV7-9 to TRBJ2-2; the D is unclear. This CDR3 comprises 17 residues. Per germline, CDR1 SEHNR and CDR2 FQNEAQ (reference sequence). The ends were cut back, 4 bases at V and 0 bases at J, with 15 bases in the middle. CDR3 bases: TGTGCCAGCAGCTACGTCCAAGGGCGGCCGAACACCGGGGAGCTGTTTTTT. Translating gives CASSYVQGRPNTGELFF.

This sequence joins TRBV6-6 and TRBJ2-4; tentatively, D is TRBD2 (5 bases). The CDR3 is 15 residues long. Trimming stripped 6 bases from V and 8 bases from J, with 20 bases between. Germline CDR1 MNHNY, CDR2 SVGAGI (reference sequence). CDR3 amino acids: CASRPRAVLEHIQYF. In nucleotides, the CDR3 is TGTGCCAGCAGACCCCGAGCGGTACTCGAACACATTCAGTACTTC.